Listed here are 20 T cell receptor beta chains from one sample, sequenced in a study of CD8+CD57+ T cells in acquired aplastic anemia. The study profiled TCR beta VDJ and CDR3 using genomic DNA as template. Via MiXCR, TCRdb re-called the reads, giving one row per CDR3 protein. The sample contains about 160,000 distinct CDR3 sequences, about 50% of which appear only once. Previously, flow cytometry had revealed CD8+CD57+ cell expansion in the patients chosen for sequencing. Source material: sorted CD4+, CD8+, or CD8+CD57+ T cells (not recorded which) from PBMCs. All receptors come from a human donor with aplastic anemia.

At least ten counts were recorded for this clonotype. The gene calls are TRBV19 and TRBJ2-1; TRBD2 matches 7 bases. The CDR3 spans 14 residues. Germline CDR1 LNHDA, CDR2 SQIVND (reference sequence). V was pared by 11 bases and J by 5 bases, with 12 bases of the junction left unmatched. Written as DNA, the CDR3 is TGTGCCGCGTCCAATCCGGGACTAAACAATGAGCAGTTCTTC. It yields the protein CAASNPGLNNEQFF.

The gene calls are TRBV2 and TRBJ1-3; a weak D match, TRBD1 (6 bases). The germline V gene encodes CDR1 SNHLY and CDR2 FYNNEI. V shed 8 bases and J shed 7 bases, with 18 bases lying between them. This CDR3 has 14 amino acids. CDR3 amino acids: CASPGVVPQNTIYF. CDR3 nucleotide sequence: TGTGCCAGCCCAGGGGTCGTTCCACAGAACACCATATATTTT. The full variable domain, completed using reference TRBV2 and TRBJ1-3, is EPEVTQTPSHQVTQMGQEVILRCVPISNHLYFYWYRQILGQKVEFLVSFYNNEISEKSEIFDDQFSVERPDGSNFTLKIRSTKLEDSAMYFCASPGVVPQNTIYFGEGSWLTVV.

In the case of this clonotype: Sequence at one end of the junction differs from germline and may be a read error. This chain joins TRBV7-8 and TRBJ1-5; D uncertain. The germline V gene encodes CDR1 SGHVS and CDR2 FQNEAQ. The CDR3 has 13 amino acids. The CDR3 coding sequence is TGTGTCAGCAGTGGTCTATTCAATCAGCCCCAGCATTTT. It yields the protein CVSSGLFNQPQHF.

The chain employs TRBV19 and TRBJ2-3; D call uncertain. Trimming left V 6 bases short and J 8 bases short, with 15 bases between. Germline V CDR1 and CDR2: LNHDA, SQIVND (reference sequence). The length of the CDR3 is 13 residues. CDR3 sequence (DNA): TGTGCCAGTAGACCTAGTGACGTGCGTACGCAGTATTTT. Amino acids: CASRPSDVRTQYF.

This clonotype has just one count. The rearrangement joins TRBV2 to TRBJ2-7; D is unresolved. Trimming removed 7 bases at V and 7 bases at J, with 14 bases between. Per the germline V gene, CDR1 is SNHLY and CDR2 is FYNNEI. The CDR3 spans 12 residues. The CDR3 region is CASTFGFMEQYF. The DNA of the CDR3 is TGTGCCAGCACATTCGGTTTTATGGAGCAGTACTTC.

The chain recombines TRBV20-1 with TRBJ1-4; no firm D call. Germline loops: CDR1 DFQATT, CDR2 SNEGSKA (reference sequence). The CDR3 covers 12 residues. V was clipped by 6 bases and J by 0 bases, with 5 bases between them. CDR3 amino acids: CSAATTNEKLFF. CDR3 nucleotides: TGCAGTGCGGCGACAACTAATGAAAAACTGTTTTTT.

This clonotype was detected ten times or more. The chain has TRBV5-1 and TRBJ2-7; 7 bases are shared with TRBD2. Germline V gene lookup returns CDR1 SGHRS and CDR2 YFSETQ. Trimming took 4 bases from V and 3 from J; bases not matched to a gene: 7. The CDR3 spans 14 residues. The CDR3 nucleotides are TGCGCCAGCAGCACCCGGGACTATGACTACGAGCAGTACTTC. This codes for CASSTRDYDYEQYF.

The chain combines TRBV6-5 with TRBJ1-1; no reliable D call. This CDR3 comprises 13 residues. V was clipped by 0 bases and J by 10 bases, with 12 bases between them. The germline CDR1 and CDR2 sequences are MNHEY and SVGAGI. The CDR3 DNA follows: TGTGCCAGCAGTTACTCTGCGCGGGCTGGAGCTTTCTTT. Translation: CASSYSARAGAFF.

Note on this clonotype: A much larger clone differs by one base, so this may be a read error. The chain recombines TRBV3-1 with TRBJ1-6; 7 bases fit TRBD1. The germline V gene encodes CDR1 LGHDT and CDR2 YNNKEL (reference sequence). This CDR3 comprises 16 residues. CDR3 loop: CASSHRDSISNSPPHF. The CDR3 coding sequence is TGTGCCAGCAGCCACCGGGACAGCATTTCTAATTCACCCCCCCACTTT.

Concerning this clonotype itself: The conserved phenylalanine or tryptophan normally closing the CDR3 is absent here, so this likely arose from a read error. V and J are TRBV14 and TRBJ2-7; D unclear. Trimming removed 4 bases from V and 3 bases from J, with 4 bases in between. Germline V gene data show CDR1 as SGHDN and CDR2 as FVKESK. The CDR3 sequence is 11 residues long. The CDR3, as DNA: TGTGCCAGCAGCCTAAGCTACGAGCAGTACCTC. It specifies CASSLSYEQYL.

The J gene is TRBJ2-7, the V gene TRBV29-1; 8 nucleotides line up with TRBD1. The ends lost 6 bases at V and 2 bases at J; junction bases unmatched: 6. The CDR3 is made up of 13 amino acids. Germline assignment: CDR1 SQVTM and CDR2 ANQGSEA. CDR3 nucleotide sequence: TGCAGCGTGGCGGGACAGGAGACCTACGAGCAGTACTTC. Protein product: CSVAGQETYEQYF.

The rearrangement links TRBV29-1 to TRBJ2-7; no definite D call. The CDR3 spans 12 residues. V was shortened by 4 bases and J by 0 bases, with 7 bases between the two germline ends. CDR1 is SQVTM and CDR2 is ANQGSEA in the germline V gene. CDR3 loop: CSVGVGSYEQYF. The CDR3 DNA sequence: TGCAGCGTTGGGGTGGGCTCCTACGAGCAGTACTTC.

Note on this clonotype: This may arise from a read error, as a much more abundant clone is one base away. CDR3 nucleotides: TGTGCCAGCAGCGGTAGCGGGAGGGCCAGTGAGCAGTTCTTC. Its protein is CASSGSGRASEQFF. The chain combines TRBV5-6 with TRBJ2-1, with TRBD2 matching 11 bases. CDR1 is SGHDT, CDR2 YYEEEE, per germline. This CDR3 comprises 14 residues. J was trimmed by 9 bases and V by 4 bases; bases with no gene match: 6.

This clonotype was seen just once. The chain is built from TRBV20-1 and TRBJ2-3, with 10 bases fitting TRBD1. Trimming took 7 bases from V and 6 from J; bases not matched to a gene: 13. The CDR3 spans 15 residues. Germline CDR1 reads DFQATT; CDR2 reads SNEGSKA (reference sequence). The DNA for the CDR3 is TGCAGTGAGAAAGGGACAGGGGTTGGGTGGGATACGCAGTATTTT. It encodes CSEKGTGVGWDTQYF.

This clonotype was seen more than once but under ten times. The rearrangement joins TRBV10-3 to TRBJ1-3; no clear D. Trimming removed 0 bases at V and 0 bases at J, with 6 bases between. In germline, CDR1 is ENHRY, CDR2 SYGVKD. This CDR3 contains 15 residues. CDR3 nucleotides: TGTGCCATCAGTGAGTCGACTAACTCTGGAAACACCATATATTTT. Amino acid sequence: CAISESTNSGNTIYF.

V gene TRBV12-3 or TRBV12-4 combines with J gene TRBJ2-7; TRBD1 matches 9 bases. Trimming cost V 6 bases and J 1 base; bases outside gene matches: 7. The CDR3 consists of 15 residues. The CDR3 is CASSGGTGYSYEQYF. DNA for the CDR3: TGTGCCAGCAGCGGAGGGACAGGGTATTCCTACGAGCAGTACTTC.

This clonotype appeared a few times. DNA for the CDR3: TGCAGTGCCCCCGGGACAGGGAGGAATGAGCAGTTCTTC. Protein: CSAPGTGRNEQFF. V usage is TRBV20-1 and J usage is TRBJ2-1; TRBD1 agrees at 9 bases. The germline V gene has CDR1 DFQATT and CDR2 SNEGSKA (reference sequence). The CDR3 length is 13 residues. The V gene end was trimmed by 6 bases and the J gene end by 7 bases; junction bases not matched to a gene: 7.

The chain links TRBV15 to TRBJ2-1, with D unresolved. The CDR3 consists of 14 residues. CDR1 and CDR2 from the germline V gene are LNHNV and YYDKDF (reference sequence). Trimming shortened V by 5 bases and J by 2 bases, and 10 bases separated the two germline ends. CDR3 loop: CATSFWGAYNEQFF. CDR3 sequence (DNA): TGTGCCACCAGCTTCTGGGGTGCCTACAATGAGCAGTTCTTC.

This clonotype was seen a single time. A read error may be the cause here, since a much bigger clone is one base away. V and J are TRBV25-1 and TRBJ1-1; D not certain. Per germline, CDR1 MGHDK and CDR2 SYGVNS. V lost 3 bases and J 2 bases, leaving 16 bases between the germline ends. The CDR3 totals 16 residues. The CDR3 is CASSDPLEWLNTEAFF. Here the CDR3 DNA reads TGTGCCAGCAGTGACCCTCTTGAGTGGCTCAACACTGAAGCTTTCTTT. Based on the CDR3 plus reference TRBV25-1 and TRBJ1-1, the full variable domain is EADIYQTPRYLVIGTGKKITLECSQTMGHDKMYWYQQDPGMELHLIHYSYGVNSTEKGDLSSESTVSRIRTEHFPLTLESARPSHTSQYLCASSDPLEWLNTEAFFGQGTRLTVV.

In its sample, this clonotype was seen a few times. The chain couples TRBV6-1 to TRBJ1-4, with 11 bases fitting TRBD1. Germline CDR1 is MNHNS and CDR2 is SASEGT. The CDR3 loop spans 18 amino acids. V lost 5 bases to trimming and J lost 4 bases; unmatched junction nucleotides: 12. CDR3 region: CASSPGQGAGTGNEKLFF. CDR3 coding DNA: TGTGCCAGCAGTCCCGGACAGGGGGCGGGAACCGGTAATGAAAAACTGTTTTTT.